Sequencing of this T cell receptor (beta chain) was carried out in a study of shared clonotypes between healthy human individuals. As for this clone: Its target is not known.

Study observations and caveats: As a rule, naive subsets had a larger estimated richness than memory subsets. Clonotypes not shared had lower generation probabilities than those common to all four donors.

The CDR3 consists of 16 residues. Germline CDR1 and CDR2: MGHRA and YSYEKL. V lost 5 bases and J 8 bases, leaving 22 bases between the germline ends. The assay was run at deep level. TCRdb keeps only in-frame clones here, not all; method: immunoSEQ multiplex PCR. There are approximately 2,000,000 clones in the sample; less than 95% occur only once, and 0.37% lies in the top ten. Sequenced: naive CD4+ T cells from PBMCs. Subset reported: CD45RA+ positively selected. This TCR came from a young man in good health. Some clones in this sample may be carry-over from other donors' samples. This chain uses TRBV4-1 with TRBJ1-3; the D is unclear. The CDR3 loop is CASSSRPVSGLDTIYF. DNA for the CDR3: TGCGCCAGCAGCTCCCGGCCCGTATCCGGTCTGGACACCATATATTTT.